Here is one TCR beta chain with its context. The antigen is not known. This sample was taken from a study of T cell responses to AZD1222 COVID-19 vaccine. Findings and caveats of the study: The number of AZD1222 recipients seropositive at baseline was only 6 or 7.

This table comes from immunoSEQ multiplex PCR, and its TCRdb copy is limited to in-frame clones, with some not included. Of roughly 150,000 clones in the sample, roughly 89% were seen once. The CDR3 has 16 amino acids. The V gene lost 4 bases and the J gene lost 3 bases, with 19 bases spanning the gap. In germline, CDR1 is MNHEY, CDR2 SVGAGI. The chain uses TRBV6-5 and TRBJ2-7; weak D call: TRBD2 (6 bases). The sequence was obtained from an adult in good health. The sequencing used peripheral blood, collected on day 0 of AZD1222 vaccination. CDR3 coding DNA: TGTGCCAGCAGTTTAGCGCGGGGTAGGTCGGTCTACGAGCAGTACTTC. Encoded protein: CASSLARGRSVYEQYF.